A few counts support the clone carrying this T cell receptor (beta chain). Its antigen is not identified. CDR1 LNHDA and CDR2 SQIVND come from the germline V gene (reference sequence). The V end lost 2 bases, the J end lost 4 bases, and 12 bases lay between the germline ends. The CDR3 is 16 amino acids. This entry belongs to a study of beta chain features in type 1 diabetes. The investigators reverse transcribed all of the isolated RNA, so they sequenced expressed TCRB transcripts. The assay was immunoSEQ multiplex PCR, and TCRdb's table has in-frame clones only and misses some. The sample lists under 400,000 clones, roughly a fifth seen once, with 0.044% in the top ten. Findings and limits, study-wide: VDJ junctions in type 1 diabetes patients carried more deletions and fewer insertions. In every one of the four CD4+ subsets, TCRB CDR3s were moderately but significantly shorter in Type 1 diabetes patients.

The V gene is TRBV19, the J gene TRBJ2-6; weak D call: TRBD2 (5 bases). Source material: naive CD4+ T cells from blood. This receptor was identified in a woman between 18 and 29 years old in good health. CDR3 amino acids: CASSIIPGSGANVLTF. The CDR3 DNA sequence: TGTGCCAGTAGTATAATTCCGGGATCAGGGGCCAACGTCCTGACTTTC.